This paragraph covers one T cell receptor delta chain sequence. Antigen unknown. Thymocytes were sorted as CD3+ TCRVdelta1+ TCRVdelta2- after alphabeta T cell depletion. The V end was cut by 4 bases, the J end by 5 bases, with 17 bases between. The CDR3 loop spans 15 amino acids. Per the germline V gene, CDR1 is TSWWSYY and CDR2 is QGS. Extracted RNA was reverse transcribed into cDNA. Multiplex PCR used pooled V-gene forward primers and a constant-region reverse primer to amplify CDR3s. TCRdb re-called clones from the multiplex PCR reads using CATT. The table has about 25,000 delta-chain clones, 25% to 35% seen once; the top ten hold roughly 1.5%. This record belongs to a study of Vδ1+ human thymocytes. Study-level points and caveats: Unlike peripheral blood Vdelta1+ controls, thymic delta-chain sequences included approximately 20% Vdelta2 and few Vdelta3. TRG sequences recurred across donors, whereas TRD sequences stayed essentially private. Thymic TRG and TRD repertoires appeared highly polyclonal.

The clonotype comes from a boy under two years old who had congenital heart surgery. Sequenced material: Vdelta1+ gamma-delta thymocytes from the thymus. The subset: FACS-sorted CD3+ TCRalphabeta- TCRVdelta1+ TCRVdelta2- thymocytes. The chain couples TRDV1 to TRDJ1, with no clear D. The chain's CDR3 is CALGVSPYSGDKLIF. CDR3 DNA sequence: TGTGCTCTTGGGGTCTCTCCGTATTCCGGTGATAAACTCATCTTT.